Listed here is a single T cell receptor (beta chain). Authors' methods: The authors estimated nucleated cell counts from reference gene primer amplification. The repertoire was sequenced with immunoSEQ multiplex PCR; TCRdb's copy has only in-frame clones and lacks some. The V and J calls and the clone size are those of that table, but D and trimming were determined from the DNA. The sample has approximately 220,000 clones, more than 65% seen once; the top ten hold 2% to 2.5%. This sample is part of a study of blood T cell repertoires in COVID-19. Background on the study: The United States, Italy and Spain were the sources of the acute and convalescent COVID-19 samples. The analysed material was cDNA or gDNA that came from T cells, B-cell-depleted T cells, or PBMCs.

Sequencing used peripheral blood. This TCR was sampled from a woman aged 55 to 70 with acute or convalescent COVID-19.

The CDR3 DNA reads as TGTGCCAGCAGTCGCGGACAGGGACGATCCAACACTGAAGCTTTCTTT. Translation gives CASSRGQGRSNTEAFF. J is TRBJ1-1 and V is TRBV6-6, with 8 bases that match TRBD1. Unmatched junction bases numbered 10, after V lost 5 bases and J lost 2 bases. Germline assignment: CDR1 MNHNY and CDR2 SVGAGI (reference sequence). This CDR3 spans 16 amino acids.